This TCR beta chain originates from a study of shared clonotypes between healthy human individuals. Libraries were prepared by immunoSEQ multiplex PCR; TCRdb keeps only in-frame clonotypes and omits some of them. The sample has about 1.4 million clones; 96% are singletons. The V segment lost 6 bases and the J segment 2 bases; nucleotides outside the gene matches: 5. The CDR3 has 15 amino acids. The germline gives CDR1 MNHNY, CDR2 SVGAGI (reference sequence). Material for sequencing was naive CD4+ T cells sorted from blood. Subset in this sample: CD45RA+ positively selected. The source is a man in his thirties or forties in good health. This rearrangement joins TRBV6-6 to TRBJ2-1; the match to TRBD1 covers 9 bases. Here the CDR3 DNA reads TGTGCCAGCAGATACGGGACAGGGACCTACAATGAGCAGTTCTTC. Residues: CASRYGTGTYNEQFF.